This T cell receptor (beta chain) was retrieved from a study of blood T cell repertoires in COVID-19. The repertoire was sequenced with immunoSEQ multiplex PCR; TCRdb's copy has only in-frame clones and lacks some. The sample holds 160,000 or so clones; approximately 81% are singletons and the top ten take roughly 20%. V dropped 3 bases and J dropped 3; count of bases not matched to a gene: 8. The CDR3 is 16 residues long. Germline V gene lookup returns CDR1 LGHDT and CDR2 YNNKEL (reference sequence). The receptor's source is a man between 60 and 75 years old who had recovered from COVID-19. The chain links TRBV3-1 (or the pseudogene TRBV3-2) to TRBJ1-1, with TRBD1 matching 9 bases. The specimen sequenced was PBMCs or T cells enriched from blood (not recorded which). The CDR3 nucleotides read TGTGCCAGCAGCCAGATACAGGGGGCCGTATACACTGAAGCTTTCTTT. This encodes CASSQIQGAVYTEAFF.